This T cell receptor (beta chain) appears in the sequencing data of a study of CD8 T cells in Susac syndrome. This CDR3 contains 12 residues. Germline V gene sequence: CDR1 MNHEY, CDR2 SVGAGI. The V segment lost 8 bases and the J segment 4 bases; nucleotides outside the gene matches: 4. On this clonotype: Its target is not known.

Recently defined diagnostic criteria for definite or probable disease were fulfilled by Susac syndrome patients. It was negative isolation that provided the CD8+ and CD4+ T cells, whereas TEMRA cells were enriched by FACS. cDNA came from around 0.5 to 1 ug RNA primed by random hexamers. Across 54 Vbeta and 13 Jbeta, TCR beta CDR3 was amplified with immunoSEQ multiplex PCR. In TCRdb, the immunoSEQ multiplex PCR reads were re-called with MiXCR into one record per CDR3 protein. The sample has 77,000 or so distinct CDR3 sequences, roughly 91% seen once. Overall study results and limits: The CD4+ T cell repertoires, which came from Susac syndrome patients, showed no sign of clonal expansion.

Sequencing was carried out using CD4+ T cells from PBMCs. V usage is TRBV6-5 and J usage is TRBJ2-7, with 8 bases lining up with TRBD2. This clonotype was obtained from a human donor with Susac syndrome. The CDR3 DNA follows: TGTGCCAGCCAGAGCGGGGGATACGAGCAGTACTTC. Translated, it gives CASQSGGYEQYF.